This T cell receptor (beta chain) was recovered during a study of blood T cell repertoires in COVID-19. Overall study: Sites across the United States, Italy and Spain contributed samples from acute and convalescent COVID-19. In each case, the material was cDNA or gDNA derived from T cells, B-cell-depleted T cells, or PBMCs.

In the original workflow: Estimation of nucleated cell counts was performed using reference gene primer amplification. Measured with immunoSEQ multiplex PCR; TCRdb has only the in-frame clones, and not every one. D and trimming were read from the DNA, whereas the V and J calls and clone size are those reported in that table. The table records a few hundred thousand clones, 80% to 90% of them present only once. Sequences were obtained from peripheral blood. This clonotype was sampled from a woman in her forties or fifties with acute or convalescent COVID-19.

The CDR3 region is CASSPTGTNQPQHF. The CDR3 nucleotides are TGTGCCAGCTCACCCACAGGAACCAATCAGCCCCAGCATTTT. The rearrangement uses TRBV18 and TRBJ1-5; TRBD1 is a possible D gene (5 bases). This CDR3 region has 14 residues. The V end lost 3 bases, the J end lost 3 bases, and 9 bases lay between the germline ends. The germline V gene has CDR1 KGHSH and CDR2 LQKENI.